These 28 T cell receptor beta chains came from one sample sequenced in a study of blood T cell repertoires in COVID-19. Libraries were prepared by immunoSEQ multiplex PCR; TCRdb keeps only in-frame clonotypes and omits some of them. The table has roughly 100,000 clones, 70% to 90% seen once. Material for sequencing was peripheral blood. Source of these receptors: a human donor in a cohort sampled during active COVID-19.

V and J are TRBV2 and TRBJ1-4; 8 bases agree with TRBD1. Trimming took 6 bases from V and 8 from J; bases not matched to a gene: 8. The germline V gene encodes CDR1 SNHLY and CDR2 FYNNEI. The CDR3 extends over 14 amino acids. The CDR3 nucleotides are TGTGCCAGCAGCGCGGACAGGGCCGTGGAAAAACTGTTTTTT. Protein product: CASSADRAVEKLFF. Complete variable domain (other parts from reference TRBV2 and TRBJ1-4): EPEVTQTPSHQVTQMGQEVILRCVPISNHLYFYWYRQILGQKVEFLVSFYNNEISEKSEIFDDQFSVERPDGSNFTLKIRSTKLEDSAMYFCASSADRAVEKLFFGSGTQLSVL.

The rearrangement uses TRBV29-1 and TRBJ1-4; possibly TRBD1 for D (5 bases). The V gene's germline CDR1 is SQVTM and CDR2 ANQGSEA. CDR3 length: 13 amino acids. V lost 4 bases and J 3 bases, leaving 9 bases between the germline ends. CDR3 region: CSVATDPNEKLFF. Here the CDR3 DNA reads TGCAGCGTTGCGACAGACCCTAATGAAAAACTGTTTTTT. Full variable domain (missing parts from reference TRBV29-1 and TRBJ1-4): SAVISQKPSRDICQRGTSLTIQCQVDSQVTMMFWYRQQPGQSLTLIATANQGSEATYESGFVIDKFPISRPNLTFSTLTVSNMSPEDSSIYLCSVATDPNEKLFFGSGTQLSVL.

This chain uses TRBV27 with TRBJ1-2, with 10 bases identical to TRBD1. This CDR3 is built from 15 residues. The V segment lost 2 bases and the J segment 5 bases; nucleotides outside the gene matches: 5. Germline CDR1 reads MNHEY; CDR2 reads SMNVEV (reference sequence). The CDR3 loop reads CASSLTPGQGYGYTF. CDR3 DNA sequence: TGTGCCAGCAGTTTAACACCGGGACAGGGGTATGGCTACACCTTC.

The genes are TRBV20-1 and TRBJ1-1, with D perhaps TRBD1 (6 bases). V dropped 3 bases and J dropped 7 bases, with 18 bases sitting between them. The CDR3 consists of 14 residues. Germline V gene lookup returns CDR1 DFQATT and CDR2 SNEGSKA (reference sequence). The CDR3 nucleotides are TGCAGTGCTAGTACGGCGGGGGCGGATAGTGAAGCTTTCTTT. The encoded protein is CSASTAGADSEAFF.

This clone was picked up one time. J is TRBJ2-7 and V is TRBV27; D possibly corresponds to TRBD2 (6 bases). V was pared by 3 bases and J by 1 base, with 16 bases between. This CDR3 spans 16 amino acids. In germline, CDR1 is MNHEY, CDR2 SMNVEV (reference sequence). The DNA for the CDR3 is TGTGCCAGCAGTTTGGCGGGAACAGCCAGTTCCTACGAGCAGTACTTC. Protein: CASSLAGTASSYEQYF.

The chain joins TRBV4-1 to TRBJ2-1; D is possibly TRBD1 (5 bases). Germline loops: CDR1 MGHRA, CDR2 YSYEKL. The V gene lost 3 bases and the J gene lost 8 bases, with 23 bases spanning the gap. The CDR3 is 17 amino acids. The chain's CDR3 is CASSHVLQGSGPHEQFF. CDR3 nucleotide sequence: TGCGCCAGCAGCCACGTACTTCAGGGATCGGGTCCCCATGAGCAGTTCTTC.

This chain connects TRBV7-2 to TRBJ2-5; possibly TRBD2 for D (6 bases). The V gene's germline CDR1 is SGHTA and CDR2 FQGNSA. The CDR3 runs to 18 residues. V dropped 0 bases and J dropped 5 bases, with 22 bases sitting between them. CDR3 in DNA: TGTGCCAGCAGCTTAGCACCGGTTATTCGGGCAGGGAGGGAGACCCAGTACTTC. Protein product: CASSLAPVIRAGRETQYF.

The chain uses TRBV4-1 and TRBJ2-7, with 15 bases matching TRBD2. V trimming: 4 bases; J trimming: 0 bases; junction bases outside the gene matches: 4. From germline, CDR1 is MGHRA and CDR2 YSYEKL. The CDR3 loop spans 17 amino acids. The CDR3 DNA follows: TGCGCCAGCAGCCGCGGACTAGCGGGGGGGAGCTCCTACGAGCAGTACTTC. Amino acids: CASSRGLAGGSSYEQYF.

V usage is TRBV5-5 and J usage is TRBJ2-7, with a possible D match to TRBD1 (5 bases). The germline gives CDR1 SGHKS, CDR2 YYEKEE (reference sequence). V was clipped by 4 bases and J by 1 base, with 21 bases between them. This CDR3 is built from 17 residues. CDR3 region: CASSRSFGQGESYEQYF. DNA for the CDR3: TGTGCCAGCAGCCGATCCTTTGGGCAGGGCGAATCCTACGAGCAGTACTTC. Variable domain in full (rest from reference TRBV5-5 and TRBJ2-7): DAGVTQSPTHLIKTRGQQVTLRCSPISGHKSVSWYQQVLGQGPQFIFQYYEKEERGRGNFPDRFSARQFPNYSSELNVNALLLGDSALYLCASSRSFGQGESYEQYFGPGTRLTVT.

The rearrangement links TRBV19 to TRBJ1-5, with 8 bases matching TRBD1. The germline V gene encodes CDR1 LNHDA and CDR2 SQIVND (reference sequence). There are 15 residues in the CDR3. Trimming cost V 5 bases and J 6 bases; bases outside gene matches: 9. In DNA form, the CDR3 reads TGTGCCAGTAGTGTTGGGCCAGGGGGCGTTCAGCCCCAGCATTTT. Translated, it gives CASSVGPGGVQPQHF.

A few counts support this clone. The rearrangement uses TRBV28 and TRBJ1-5; perhaps TRBD1 as D (6 bases). Germline lookup yields CDR1 MDHEN and CDR2 SYDVKM. V was shortened by 1 base and J by 4 bases, with 14 bases between the two germline ends. The CDR3 has 16 amino acids. The CDR3 DNA is TGTGCCAGCAGTTTATTACGGGGGGCTGGGAATCAGCCCCAGCATTTT. It translates to CASSLLRGAGNQPQHF. Full variable domain (rest looked up from reference TRBV28 and TRBJ1-5): DVKVTQSSRYLVKRTGEKVFLECVQDMDHENMFWYRQDPGLGLRLIYFSYDVKMKEKGDIPEGYSVSREKKERFSLILESASTNQTSMYLCASSLLRGAGNQPQHFGDGTRLSIL.

The chain has TRBV3-1 (or the pseudogene TRBV3-2) and TRBJ2-1; 9 bases map to TRBD2. Trimming at V came to 6 bases and at J to 9 bases, leaving 15 bases not matched to a gene. Germline V CDR1 and CDR2: LGHDT, YNNKEL (reference sequence). This CDR3 contains 16 residues. As DNA, the CDR3 is TGTGCCAGCAGAAAAGGGGCGGGAGGGCGGTTCTTTGAGCAGTTCTTC. Protein product: CASRKGAGGRFFEQFF.

The chain uses TRBV18 and TRBJ1-1; weak D call: TRBD1 (6 bases). The germline CDR1 and CDR2 sequences are KGHSH and LQKENI. V was cut by 2 bases and J by 5 bases, with 15 bases left in between. The length of the CDR3 is 15 residues. CDR3 amino acids: CASSPKGDRETEAFF. In DNA, the CDR3 is TGTGCCAGCTCACCAAAGGGGGATAGGGAAACTGAAGCTTTCTTT.

This clone came up a few times. J is TRBJ2-7 and V is TRBV11-2; tentative D call: TRBD2 (5 bases). CDR1 and CDR2 (germline): SGHAT, FQNNGV. The CDR3 is 16 residues long. The V and J ends lost 5 bases and 0 bases respectively, with 17 bases between them. CDR3 sequence reads: CASSPTSLGYSYEQYF. In DNA, the CDR3 is TGTGCCAGCAGCCCCACTAGTTTGGGCTACTCCTACGAGCAGTACTTC.

The chain combines TRBV3-1 (or the pseudogene TRBV3-2) with TRBJ1-2; a possible D gene is TRBD1 (5 bases). The CDR3 runs 15 residues. V was cut by 3 bases and J by 0 bases, with 11 bases left in between. Germline CDR1 is LGHDT and CDR2 is YNNKEL (reference sequence). The CDR3 nucleotides read TGTGCCAGCAGCCAGCCCAGGGATGCTAACTATGGCTACACCTTC. Amino acids: CASSQPRDANYGYTF.

The rearrangement joins TRBV5-1 to TRBJ2-7; 10 bases match TRBD2. The CDR3 runs to 16 residues. Trimming took 1 base from V and 3 from J; bases not matched to a gene: 7. The germline V gene has CDR1 SGHRS and CDR2 YFSETQ. CDR3 region: CASSLPSGRSFYEQYF. For the CDR3, the DNA is TGCGCCAGCAGCTTGCCTAGCGGGAGATCGTTCTACGAGCAGTACTTC.

The chain employs TRBV12-5 and TRBJ2-2; TRBD2 might be the D (6 bases). V was pared by 5 bases and J by 2 bases, with 9 bases between. From germline, CDR1 is LGHNT and CDR2 FRNRAP. The CDR3 has 14 amino acids. CDR3 coding DNA: TGTGCTAGTGGTCGGGACTTAAACACCGGGGAGCTGTTTTTT. Translated: CASGRDLNTGELFF.

This chain links TRBV11-3 with TRBJ2-7, with a possible D match to TRBD2 (5 bases). Trimming shortened V by 5 bases and J by 0 bases, and 14 bases separated the two germline ends. The CDR3 has 15 residues. The germline V gene has CDR1 SGHNT and CDR2 YENEEA. The CDR3 here is CASSPWRGSSYEQYF. In nucleotides, the CDR3 is TGTGCCAGCAGCCCGTGGAGAGGGAGCTCCTACGAGCAGTACTTC.

The chain recombines TRBV12-5 with TRBJ2-2; 8 bases line up with TRBD2. The ends lost 2 bases at V and 4 bases at J; junction bases unmatched: 3. Germline V gene lookup returns CDR1 LGHNT and CDR2 FRNRAP. The CDR3 is 15 amino acids. The chain's CDR3 is CASGLWLAGTGELFF. The DNA for the CDR3 is TGTGCTAGTGGTTTGTGGCTAGCGGGCACCGGGGAGCTGTTTTTT.

The chain is built from TRBV5-4 and TRBJ2-5; TRBD1 aligns across 10 bases. The CDR3 extends over 16 amino acids. V lost 4 bases and J lost 4; bases outside the gene matches: 10. Germline loops: CDR1 SGHNT, CDR2 YYREEE (reference sequence). The CDR3 sequence: CASSLTDRGRGETQYF. The CDR3 nucleotides are TGTGCCAGCAGCCTTACAGACAGGGGGCGCGGAGAGACCCAGTACTTC.

The chain combines TRBV5-8 with TRBJ2-7; 8 bases match TRBD2. The CDR3 sequence is 12 residues long. V shed 4 bases, J shed 10 bases, and the junction held 7 bases outside the gene matches. CDR1 and CDR2 (germline): SGHTS, YDEGEE. DNA for the CDR3: TGTGCCAGCAGCGGGGCAGGGACTAGACAGTACTTC. This encodes CASSGAGTRQYF.

The chain employs TRBV6-2 or TRBV6-3 and TRBJ2-2, with D uncertain. This CDR3 has 13 amino acids. V lost 2 bases to trimming and J lost 8 bases, with 9 bases between them. Germline values: CDR1 MNHEY, CDR2 SVGEGT. The CDR3 loop reads CASSYAYGGELFF. CDR3 DNA: TGTGCCAGCAGTTACGCCTACGGTGGGGAGCTGTTTTTT.

The rearrangement uses TRBV7-9 and TRBJ2-1, with a possible D match to TRBD2 (5 bases). The CDR3 is 15 residues long. The V end lost 5 bases, the J end lost 0 bases, and 11 bases lay between the germline ends. Germline V gives CDR1 SEHNR, CDR2 FQNEAQ (reference sequence). Written as DNA, the CDR3 is TGTGCCAGCAGCGCCAGCGGCAGCTCCTACAATGAGCAGTTCTTC. Amino acids: CASSASGSSYNEQFF.

The rearrangement uses TRBV29-1 and TRBJ2-5; the match to TRBD1 covers 7 bases. CDR1 is SQVTM, CDR2 ANQGSEA, per germline. The CDR3 length is 14 residues. V trimming: 3 bases; J trimming: 2 bases; junction bases outside the gene matches: 6. CDR3 DNA: TGCAGCGTTGATCTCCCGGACAGGCAAGAGACCCAGTACTTC. It translates to CSVDLPDRQETQYF.

The chain links TRBV19 to TRBJ2-3; 11 bases align to TRBD2. Germline V gene sequence: CDR1 LNHDA, CDR2 SQIVND (reference sequence). Trimming cost V 6 bases and J 4 bases; bases outside gene matches: 6. This CDR3 region has 15 residues. Here the CDR3 DNA reads TGTGCCAGTAGGGCGACTAGCGGGGCTTCAGATACGCAGTATTTT. Translating it yields CASRATSGASDTQYF.

The gene calls are TRBV28 and TRBJ1-1; D unresolved. CDR1 is MDHEN, CDR2 SYDVKM, per germline. This CDR3 contains 13 residues. The V and J ends lost 6 bases and 0 bases respectively, with 8 bases between them. CDR3 coding DNA: TGTGCCAGCAGCCCTAGAATGAACACTGAAGCTTTCTTT. Protein product: CASSPRMNTEAFF.

V usage is TRBV28 and J usage is TRBJ1-2, with 8 bases that match TRBD1. The length of the CDR3 is 13 residues. Germline V CDR1 and CDR2: MDHEN, SYDVKM. Trimming removed 6 bases from V and 12 bases from J; junction bases left unmatched: 12. This CDR3 is CASRMVTGTGDTF. The CDR3 region has the DNA TGTGCCAGCAGGATGGTAACCGGGACAGGAGACACCTTC.

The genes are TRBV5-4 and TRBJ1-4, with 9 bases lining up with TRBD1. J was trimmed by 6 bases and V by 3 bases; bases with no gene match: 15. The V gene's germline CDR1 is SGHNT and CDR2 YYREEE (reference sequence). The length of the CDR3 is 18 residues. CDR3 coding DNA: TGTGCCAGCAGCTCCCCGGGACAGGGTTGCGTGTGGGATGAAAAACTGTTTTTT. It is translated as CASSSPGQGCVWDEKLFF.